This T cell receptor (beta chain) was captured by sequencing in a study of T cell repertoires and Cas9 in healthy adults. Findings and limits, study-wide: SpCas9-reactive effector T cells were reportedly restrained in vitro by SpCas9-reactive regulatory T cells.

As for this clone: The antigen is not known.

Clones were read by immunoSEQ multiplex PCR, and TCRdb kept only the in-frame ones, dropping some. The top ten clones hold 1.5% to 1.9% of a sample with some 20,000 clones, around 90% of them seen once. CDR3 length: 13 amino acids. The V gene's germline CDR1 is MNHEY and CDR2 SMNVEV (reference sequence). V was clipped by 5 bases and J by 5 bases, with 12 bases between them. The source material was CD4+ effector T cells (CD127+, CD25-, CD137-, CD154-) from PBMCs; culture status not recorded. This clonotype was obtained from a human donor in good health. The rearrangement joins TRBV27 to TRBJ1-2, with a weak D call TRBD1 (5 bases). This CDR3 reads CASSGWGGYGYTF. The CDR3, as DNA: TGTGCCAGCAGTGGCTGGGGGGGGTATGGCTACACCTTC.